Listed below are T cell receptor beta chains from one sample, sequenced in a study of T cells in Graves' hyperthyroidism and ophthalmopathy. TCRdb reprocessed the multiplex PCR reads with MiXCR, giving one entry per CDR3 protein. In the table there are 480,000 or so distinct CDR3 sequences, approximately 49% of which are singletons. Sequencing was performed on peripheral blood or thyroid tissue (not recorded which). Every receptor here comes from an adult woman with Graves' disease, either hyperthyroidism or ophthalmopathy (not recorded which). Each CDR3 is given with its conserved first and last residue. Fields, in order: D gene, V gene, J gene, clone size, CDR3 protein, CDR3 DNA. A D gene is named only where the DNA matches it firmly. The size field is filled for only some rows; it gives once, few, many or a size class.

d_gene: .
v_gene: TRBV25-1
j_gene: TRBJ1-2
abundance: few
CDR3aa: CASSEWRGSYGYTF
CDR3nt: TGTGCCAGCAGTGAATGGAGGGGGAGCTATGGCTACACCTTC

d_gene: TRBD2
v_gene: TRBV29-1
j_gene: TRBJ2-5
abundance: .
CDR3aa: CSVYGAWGGHGTQYF
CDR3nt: TGCAGCGTTTACGGAGCGTGGGGGGGTCACGGGACCCAGTACTTC

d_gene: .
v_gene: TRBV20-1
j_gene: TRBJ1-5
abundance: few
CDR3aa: CSARPGRYYQPQHF
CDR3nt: TGCAGTGCGAGGCCCGGACGGTATTATCAGCCCCAGCATTTT

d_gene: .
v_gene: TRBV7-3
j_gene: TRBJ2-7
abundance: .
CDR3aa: CSSSFLDSGVEQYF
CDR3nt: TGTTCTAGCAGCTTCCTTGACAGTGGGGTCGAGCAATACTTC

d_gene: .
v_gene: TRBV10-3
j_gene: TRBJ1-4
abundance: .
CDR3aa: CAISERGGRANEKLFF
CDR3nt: TGTGCCATCAGTGAAAGAGGCGGGAGGGCTAATGAAAAACTGTTTTTT

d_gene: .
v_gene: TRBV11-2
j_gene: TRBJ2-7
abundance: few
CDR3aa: CASSQPPAGEQYF
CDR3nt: TGTGCCAGCAGCCAGCCACCGGCGGGCGAGCAGTACTTC

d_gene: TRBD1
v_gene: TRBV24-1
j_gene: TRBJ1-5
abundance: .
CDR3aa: CATSDSGQGGNQPQHF
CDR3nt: TGTGCCACCAGTGACTCAGGACAGGGCGGCAATCAGCCCCAGCATTTT

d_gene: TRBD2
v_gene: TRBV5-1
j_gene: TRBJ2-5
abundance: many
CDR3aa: CASSSRLAGETQYF
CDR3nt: TGCGCCAGCAGCTCCAGACTAGCGGGAGAGACCCAGTACTTC

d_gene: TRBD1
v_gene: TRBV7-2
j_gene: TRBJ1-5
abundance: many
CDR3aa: CASSRDSGGNQPQHF
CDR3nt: TGTGCCAGCAGCCGGGACAGTGGCGGGAATCAGCCCCAGCATTTT

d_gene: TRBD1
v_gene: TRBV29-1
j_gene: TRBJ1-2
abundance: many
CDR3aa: CSELTGQGYTF
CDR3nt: TGCAGCGAGTTGACAGGGCAAGGCTACACCTTC

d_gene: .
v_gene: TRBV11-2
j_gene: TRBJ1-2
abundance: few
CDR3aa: CASSTGSNYGYTF
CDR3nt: TGTGCCAGCAGCACTGGTTCGAACTATGGCTACACCTTC

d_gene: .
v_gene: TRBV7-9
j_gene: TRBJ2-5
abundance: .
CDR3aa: CASSLRRDVYFQETQYF
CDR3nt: TGTGCCAGCAGCCTAAGGAGGGACGTATACTTCCAAGAGACCCAGTACTTC

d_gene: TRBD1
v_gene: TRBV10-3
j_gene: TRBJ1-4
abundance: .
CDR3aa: CAISTGTGGVGTNEKLFF
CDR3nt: TGTGCCATCAGCACCGGGACAGGGGGCGTCGGGACTAATGAAAAACTGTTTTTT

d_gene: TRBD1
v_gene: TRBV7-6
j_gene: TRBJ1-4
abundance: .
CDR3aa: CASSLVNRGQLFF
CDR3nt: TGTGCCAGCAGCTTAGTTAACAGGGGCCAACTGTTTTTT

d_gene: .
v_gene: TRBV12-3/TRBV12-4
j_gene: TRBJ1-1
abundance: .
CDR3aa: CASSGTRATEAFF
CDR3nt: TGTGCCAGCAGTGGGACCCGGGCCACTGAAGCTTTCTTT

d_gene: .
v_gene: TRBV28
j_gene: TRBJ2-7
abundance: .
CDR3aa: CASSPPETGRYEQYF
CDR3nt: TGTGCCAGCAGTCCTCCGGAGACTGGTCGATACGAGCAGTACTTC

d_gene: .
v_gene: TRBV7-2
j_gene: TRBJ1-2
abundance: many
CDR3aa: CASSSGPGQDYGYTF
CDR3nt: TGTGCCAGCAGTAGTGGGCCGGGACAAGACTATGGCTACACCTTC

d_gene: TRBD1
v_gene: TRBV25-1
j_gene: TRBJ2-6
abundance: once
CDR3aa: CASSGYARQGTSGANVLTF
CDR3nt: TGTGCCAGCAGCGGTTATGCTAGACAGGGAACATCTGGGGCCAACGTCCTGACTTTC

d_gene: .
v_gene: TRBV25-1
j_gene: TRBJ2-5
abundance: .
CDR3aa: CASSTRQSRETQYF
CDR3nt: TGTGCCAGCAGTACAAGACAGAGCCGGGAGACCCAGTACTTC

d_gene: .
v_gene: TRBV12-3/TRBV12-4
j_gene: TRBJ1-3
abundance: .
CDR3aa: CASSFRSGNTIYF
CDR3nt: TGTGCCAGCAGTTTCAGGTCTGGAAACACCATATATTTT

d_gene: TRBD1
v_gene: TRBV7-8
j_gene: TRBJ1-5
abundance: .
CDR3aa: CASSTTGTGARQPQHF
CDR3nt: TGTGCCAGTAGCACCACCGGGACAGGGGCCCGTCAGCCCCAGCATTTT

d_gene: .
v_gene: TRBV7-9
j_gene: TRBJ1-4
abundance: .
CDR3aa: CASSSGVTVAGGEKLFF
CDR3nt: TGTGCCAGCAGCTCAGGGGTGACGGTGGCTGGGGGTGAAAAACTGTTTTTT

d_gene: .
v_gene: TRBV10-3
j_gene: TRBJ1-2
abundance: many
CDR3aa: CAILERVGYGYTF
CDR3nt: TGTGCCATCCTAGAACGGGTAGGCTATGGCTACACCTTC

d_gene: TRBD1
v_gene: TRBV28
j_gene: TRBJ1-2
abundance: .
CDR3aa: CASSLWDRAQGGYTF
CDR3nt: TGTGCCAGCAGTTTATGGGACAGGGCCCAGGGAGGCTACACCTTC

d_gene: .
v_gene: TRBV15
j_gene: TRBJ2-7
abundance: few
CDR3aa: CATGVRGQSSYEQYF
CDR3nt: TGTGCCACCGGGGTGAGAGGACAGAGCTCCTACGAGCAGTACTTC

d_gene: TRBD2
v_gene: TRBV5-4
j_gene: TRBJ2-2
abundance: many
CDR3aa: CASSTGLANTGELFF
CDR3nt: TGTGCCAGCAGCACGGGACTAGCGAACACCGGGGAGCTGTTTTTT

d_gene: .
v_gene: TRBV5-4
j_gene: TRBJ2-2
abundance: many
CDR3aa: CASSLDRVHLTGELFF
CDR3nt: TGTGCCAGCAGCTTGGACAGGGTACATCTCACCGGGGAGCTGTTTTTT

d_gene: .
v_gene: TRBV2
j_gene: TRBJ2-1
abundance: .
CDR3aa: CASSEWMGNEQFF
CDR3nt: TGTGCCAGCAGTGAATGGATGGGGAATGAGCAGTTCTTC

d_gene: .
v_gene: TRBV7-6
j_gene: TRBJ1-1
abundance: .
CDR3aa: CASSLRVFTEAFF
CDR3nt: TGTGCCAGCAGCTTGAGGGTTTTCACTGAAGCTTTCTTT

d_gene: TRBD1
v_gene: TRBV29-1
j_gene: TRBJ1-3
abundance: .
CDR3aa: CSARAGGKSGNTIYF
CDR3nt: TGCAGCGCTCGGGCAGGGGGCAAGTCTGGAAACACCATATATTTT

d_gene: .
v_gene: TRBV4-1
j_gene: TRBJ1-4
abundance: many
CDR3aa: CASSPSTGTTNEKLFF
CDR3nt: TGCGCCAGCAGCCCGTCCACAGGGACAACTAATGAAAAACTGTTTTTT

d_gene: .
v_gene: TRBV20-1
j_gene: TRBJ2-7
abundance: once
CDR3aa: CSAKTATYEQYF
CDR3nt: TGCAGTGCCAAGACAGCAACCTACGAGCAGTACTTC

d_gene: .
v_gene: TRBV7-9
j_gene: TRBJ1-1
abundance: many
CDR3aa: CASSSRSFTEAFF
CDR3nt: TGTGCCAGCAGCTCAAGGTCGTTCACTGAAGCTTTCTTT

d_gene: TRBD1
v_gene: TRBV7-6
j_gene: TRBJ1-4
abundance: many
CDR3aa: CASSPRQGGTNEKLFF
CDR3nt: TGTGCCAGCAGCCCCAGACAGGGTGGGACTAATGAAAAACTGTTTTTT

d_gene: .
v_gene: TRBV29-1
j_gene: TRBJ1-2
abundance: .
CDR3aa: CSVWDTSNYGYTF
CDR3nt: TGCAGCGTATGGGACACCTCTAACTATGGCTACACCTTC

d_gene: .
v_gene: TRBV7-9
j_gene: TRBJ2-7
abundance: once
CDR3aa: CASSQENYEQYF
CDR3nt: TGTGCCAGCAGCCAAGAAAACTACGAGCAGTACTTC

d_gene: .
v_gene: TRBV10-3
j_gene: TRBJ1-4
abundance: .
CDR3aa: CAISGTANEKLFF
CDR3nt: TGTGCCATCAGTGGGACGGCTAATGAAAAACTGTTTTTT

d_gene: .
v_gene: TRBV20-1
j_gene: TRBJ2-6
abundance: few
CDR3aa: CSARHSGANVLTF
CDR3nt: TGCAGTGCTAGACACTCTGGGGCCAACGTCCTGACTTTC

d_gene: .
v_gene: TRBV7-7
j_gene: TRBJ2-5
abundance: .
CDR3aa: CASGLDGGYQETQYF
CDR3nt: TGTGCTAGCGGCTTAGATGGGGGATACCAAGAGACCCAGTACTTC

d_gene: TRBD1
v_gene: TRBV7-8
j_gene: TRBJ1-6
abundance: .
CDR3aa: CASSIGQAYNSPLHF
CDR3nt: TGTGCCAGCAGCATCGGACAGGCGTATAATTCACCCCTCCACTTT

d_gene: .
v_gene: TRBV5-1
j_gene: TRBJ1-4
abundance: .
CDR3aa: CASSERTTNEKLFF
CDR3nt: TGCGCCAGCAGCGAGCGGACCACTAATGAAAAACTGTTTTTT